This T cell receptor beta chain appears in the sequencing data of a study of T-cell memory formation after mild COVID-19. TCRdb processed the 5' RACE reads anew with MiXCR; each CDR3 protein has one entry. The data show nearly 350,000 distinct CDR3 sequences, over 10% seen once. CDR1 is ENHRY, CDR2 SYGVKD, per germline. There are 13 residues in the CDR3. The V and J ends lost 7 bases and 3 bases, in that order; junction bases with no gene match: 5. The chain has TRBV10-3 and TRBJ1-1, with 7 positions matching TRBD1. The receptor was derived from a man between 18 and 35 years old who had mild COVID-19 (a few samples of this study predate the infection). Cell type and time point are not known. Specimen: PBMCs or a T cell subset sorted from them (not recorded which). The CDR3 DNA reads TGTGCCATCAAGGGGGCGGATGACACTGAAGCTTTCTTT. As protein: CAIKGADDTEAFF.